This TCR beta chain was found in a study of response to subunit inactivated influenza vaccine. A single record per CDR3 protein comes from TCRdb applying MiXCR to the RT-PCR reads. Of over 400,000 distinct CDR3 sequences in the sample, approximately 9.9% are singletons; the top ten hold 10% to 15%. Per the germline V gene, CDR1 is SGHRS and CDR2 is YFSETQ. The CDR3 has 13 residues. Trimming took off 0 bases at V and 3 bases at J, with 7 bases between the two ends. Study-level findings and limits: With each seasonal influenza vaccination, the authors suggested, few new T cells are recruited.

This clonotype was seen ten or more times. Its antigen remains unidentified. This receptor was taken from a man between 45 and 60 years old who received an inactivated influenza vaccine. This sequence joins TRBV5-1 and TRBJ2-7; no reliable D call. This material consisted of PBMCs from blood, taken roughly 46 days after vaccination. The CDR3 loop reads CASSLAFSYEQYF. CDR3 bases: TGCGCCAGCAGCTTGGCCTTCAGCTACGAGCAGTACTTC.